These 26 T cell receptor beta chains originate from one sample sequenced in a study of identical twins. TCRdb reanalysed the 5' RACE reads using MiXCR and keeps one entry per CDR3 protein. Here the sample spans some 900,000 distinct CDR3 sequences, 9% to 15% being singletons. Separately, the same data were catalogued under a study of yellow fever vaccine responses in identical twins.

Source material: PBMCs. These receptors all stem from a young woman in good health.

This chain connects TRBV4-1 to TRBJ2-3; D could derive from TRBD1 or TRBD2 (6 bases each). The CDR3 has 14 residues. Germline CDR1 MGHRA, CDR2 YSYEKL. Trimming stripped 2 bases from V and 6 bases from J, with 12 bases between. CDR3 protein: CASSQTRGGDTQYF. CDR3 in DNA: TGCGCCAGCAGCCAAACCCGAGGGGGGGATACGCAGTATTTT.

This clonotype was seen more than once but under ten times. This chain links TRBV6-1 with TRBJ2-3; possible D gene TRBD1, 7 bases. CDR1 and CDR2 from the germline V gene are MNHNS and SASEGT. This CDR3 is built from 13 residues. V gave up 10 bases and J gave up 2 bases, with 13 bases separating them. CDR3 nucleotide sequence: TGTGCCATGCGGGACAGATCCACAGATACGCAGTATTTT. Translated: CAMRDRSTDTQYF.

V gene TRBV25-1 combines with J gene TRBJ2-3, with D tentatively TRBD1 (6 bases). Germline CDR1 reads MGHDK; CDR2 reads SYGVNS. The V end was cut by 4 bases, the J end by 6 bases, with 14 bases between. CDR3 size: 14 residues. The CDR3 reads CASSVTGYWDTQYF. CDR3 DNA sequence: TGTGCCAGCAGTGTTACAGGGTATTGGGATACGCAGTATTTT.

This clonotype was picked up a small number of times. This sequence joins TRBV19 and TRBJ2-1; 13 bases fit TRBD2. The CDR3 is 17 residues long. Germline values: CDR1 LNHDA, CDR2 SQIVND (reference sequence). V dropped 10 bases and J dropped 7; count of bases not matched to a gene: 16. In DNA, the CDR3 is TGTGCCACCAAAGGGGTCTCGGGACTAGCGGGAAGGAATGAGCAGTTCTTC. Amino acids: CATKGVSGLAGRNEQFF.

This clonotype was seen many times. This rearrangement joins TRBV28 to TRBJ2-3; 12 bases agree with TRBD2. The CDR3 length is 18 residues. V dropped 2 bases and J dropped 2; count of bases not matched to a gene: 8. Germline lookup yields CDR1 MDHEN and CDR2 SYDVKM. The CDR3 region has the DNA TGTGCCAGCAGTTTAATCCTCCTAGCGGGGGGGAACACAGATACGCAGTATTTT. Protein product: CASSLILLAGGNTDTQYF. Complete variable domain (other parts from reference TRBV28 and TRBJ2-3): DVKVTQSSRYLVKRTGEKVFLECVQDMDHENMFWYRQDPGLGLRLIYFSYDVKMKEKGDIPEGYSVSREKKERFSLILESASTNQTSMYLCASSLILLAGGNTDTQYFGPGTRLTVL.

In this sample, this clonotype turned up a few times. The chain combines TRBV5-1 with TRBJ2-2; D remains ambiguous. The CDR3 sequence is 16 residues long. Germline CDR1 is SGHRS and CDR2 is YFSETQ. V was shortened by 0 bases and J by 0 bases, with 9 bases between the two germline ends. CDR3 region: CASSLETNSNTGELFF. As DNA, the CDR3 is TGCGCCAGCAGCTTGGAAACCAACTCGAACACCGGGGAGCTGTTTTTT.

This sequence joins TRBV10-3 and TRBJ2-5; TRBD2 matches 14 bases. The CDR3 sequence is 16 residues long. The V segment lost 6 bases and the J segment 2 bases; nucleotides outside the gene matches: 5. Germline CDR1 and CDR2: ENHRY and SYGVKD. The CDR3 protein is CAISWTSGGSQETQYF. Here the CDR3 DNA reads TGTGCCATCAGCTGGACTAGCGGGGGGTCTCAAGAGACCCAGTACTTC.

This sequence joins TRBV20-1 and TRBJ2-2; D not resolved. Germline V gene data show CDR1 as DFQATT and CDR2 as SNEGSKA (reference sequence). The CDR3 contains 15 residues. Deletions cut 0 bases from V and 7 bases from J, with 15 bases between. The CDR3 bases are TGCAGTGCTAGAGATCTTCTCGGTTTGAGCGGGGAGCTGTTTTTT. This codes for CSARDLLGLSGELFF.

In this sample, this clonotype turned up once. The chain links TRBV18 to TRBJ2-1; D possibly corresponds to TRBD2 (5 bases). CDR3 length: 17 residues. Germline V CDR1 and CDR2: KGHSH, LQKENI. Trimming removed 3 bases from V and 1 base from J, with 16 bases in between. For the CDR3, the DNA is TGTGCCAGCTCACCCCCGCAAGCGGTTTCTTCCTACAATGAGCAGTTCTTC. It encodes CASSPPQAVSSYNEQFF.

This clonotype was seen a few times. The chain carries TRBV7-8 and TRBJ2-2; D perhaps matches TRBD1 (5 bases). The V and J ends lost 1 base and 6 bases respectively, with 12 bases between them. Germline V gives CDR1 SGHVS, CDR2 FQNEAQ. The CDR3 consists of 15 residues. CDR3 amino acids: CASSLGQRQAGELFF. In DNA, the CDR3 is TGTGCCAGCAGCTTAGGACAGCGCCAGGCCGGGGAGCTGTTTTTT.

This clonotype has at least ten counts. This chain links TRBV5-1 with TRBJ2-1; possibly TRBD1 or TRBD2 for D (5 bases each). The CDR3 spans 15 residues. The germline gives CDR1 SGHRS, CDR2 YFSETQ. With 1 base removed from V and 5 bases from J, the gap between germline ends came to 13 bases. The CDR3 nucleotides read TGCGCCAGCAGCTTGCCGGGGACGGTCCACAATGAGCAGTTCTTC. As protein: CASSLPGTVHNEQFF.

V and J are TRBV6-5 and TRBJ2-2; tentative D call: TRBD2 (5 bases). The CDR3 has 14 amino acids. The V end lost 4 bases, the J end lost 3 bases, and 9 bases lay between the germline ends. In germline, CDR1 is MNHEY, CDR2 SVGAGI. In DNA form, the CDR3 reads TGTGCCAGCAGTTCGGAGGCGGACACCGGGGAGCTGTTTTTT. Its translation: CASSSEADTGELFF.

The V call is TRBV6-1, the J call TRBJ2-6; D is unclear. Germline V gene sequence: CDR1 MNHNS, CDR2 SASEGT. V lost 5 bases and J lost 1, with 9 bases in between. The CDR3 is made up of 15 amino acids. The CDR3 DNA reads TGTGCCAGCAGTCAACCATCTTCTGGGGCCAACGTCCTGACTTTC. Translated, it gives CASSQPSSGANVLTF.

This clonotype has more than one count but fewer than ten. V is TRBV10-1 and J is TRBJ2-1, with 9 positions matching TRBD1. The CDR3 extends over 15 amino acids. V trimming: 6 bases; J trimming: 8 bases; junction bases outside the gene matches: 11. The germline V gene encodes CDR1 WNHNN and CDR2 SYGVQD (reference sequence). Written as DNA, the CDR3 is TGCGCCAGCAGCCGCAGAGGACAGGGGTTTGATGAGCAGTTCTTC. This sequence encodes CASSRRGQGFDEQFF.

This clonotype was found many times. The chain carries TRBV20-1 and TRBJ2-1; D not resolved. This CDR3 region has 13 residues. Germline-derived CDR1 and CDR2 are DFQATT and SNEGSKA (reference sequence). V was trimmed by 6 bases and J by 7 bases, leaving 16 bases between them. The DNA of the CDR3 is TGCAGTGCCCCGGAGTTCCGAGGAAATGAGCAGTTCTTC. As protein: CSAPEFRGNEQFF.

This clonotype was found many times. V usage is TRBV6-1 and J usage is TRBJ2-1; 8 positions match TRBD2. There are 15 residues in the CDR3. The germline V gene encodes CDR1 MNHNS and CDR2 SASEGT. The trim removed 7 bases at V and 3 bases at J, leaving 8 bases unmatched. The CDR3 protein is CASTNSGGLYNEQFF. The CDR3 region has the DNA TGTGCCAGCACTAACAGCGGGGGTCTCTACAATGAGCAGTTCTTC.

This rearrangement joins TRBV20-1 to TRBJ1-1, with TRBD1 identical over 7 bases. Losses at the gene ends were 6 bases for V and 1 base for J; bases not matched to a gene: 8. CDR1 is DFQATT, CDR2 SNEGSKA, per germline (reference sequence). This CDR3 is 14 amino acids long. The DNA for the CDR3 is TGCAGTGCCAACAACAGGGGAACGAACACTGAAGCTTTCTTT. Translated, it gives CSANNRGTNTEAFF.

The chain uses TRBV29-1 and TRBJ2-3; D might be TRBD2 (5 bases). This CDR3 is 12 amino acids long. The germline CDR1 and CDR2 sequences are SQVTM and ANQGSEA. The V end was cut by 6 bases, the J end by 2 bases, with 9 bases between. CDR3 nucleotide sequence: TGCAGCGTCGGGGATAACACAGATACGCAGTATTTT. Translated: CSVGDNTDTQYF.

This clonotype came up many times. The chain couples TRBV2 to TRBJ2-1; TRBD2 agrees at 9 bases. After removal of 8 bases from V and 2 bases from J, the junction contained 13 bases not matched to a gene. The CDR3 spans 17 residues. Germline CDR1 SNHLY, CDR2 FYNNEI. Here the CDR3 reads CASARFLVAGAYNEQFF. The CDR3 DNA is TGTGCCAGCGCGAGGTTTCTCGTAGCGGGAGCCTACAATGAGCAGTTCTTC.

This chain connects TRBV10-3 to TRBJ2-1; D is undetermined. In germline, CDR1 is ENHRY, CDR2 SYGVKD. There are 13 residues in the CDR3. Trimming took 5 bases from V and 7 from J, leaving 12 bases between them. The CDR3 DNA reads TGTGCCATCAGTCACAACACCCCAAATGAGCAGTTCTTC. It is translated as CAISHNTPNEQFF.

This clonotype was observed a few times. The chain links TRBV5-1 to TRBJ2-3, with 7 bases matching TRBD1. The CDR3 has 14 amino acids. The germline V gene encodes CDR1 SGHRS and CDR2 YFSETQ. V lost 4 bases and J lost 0; bases outside the gene matches: 2. This chain's CDR3 is CASSTGDSTDTQYF. CDR3 sequence (DNA): TGCGCCAGCAGCACAGGGGACAGCACAGATACGCAGTATTTT.

J is TRBJ2-1 and V is TRBV18, with unresolved D. The CDR3 consists of 16 residues. V was clipped by 5 bases and J by 3 bases, with 17 bases between them. The germline gives CDR1 KGHSH, CDR2 LQKENI. CDR3 DNA: TGTGCCAGCTCATCCCAAGATCGGATAATCTACAATGAGCAGTTCTTC. Amino acid sequence: CASSSQDRIIYNEQFF.

This chain joins TRBV3-1 and TRBJ2-5; 11 bases are shared with TRBD1. Germline V gene sequence: CDR1 LGHDT, CDR2 YNNKEL (reference sequence). This CDR3 has 17 amino acids. The V and J ends lost 0 bases and 5 bases, in that order; junction bases with no gene match: 8. The CDR3 region is CASSQDQPGTGGETQYF. The CDR3, as DNA: TGTGCCAGCAGCCAAGATCAGCCCGGGACAGGGGGGGAGACCCAGTACTTC.

The chain links TRBV6-5 to TRBJ2-1; the match to TRBD2 covers 14 bases. CDR1 and CDR2 (germline): MNHEY, SVGAGI. With 2 bases clipped from V and 7 bases from J, the junction kept 13 bases outside the gene matches. This CDR3 contains 19 residues. The CDR3 loop reads CASSYPGLAGVDPKNEQFF. DNA of the CDR3: TGTGCCAGCAGTTACCCGGGACTAGCGGGAGTCGACCCGAAAAATGAGCAGTTCTTC.

V usage is TRBV5-1 and J usage is TRBJ1-1; 9 nucleotides match TRBD1. CDR3 length: 15 residues. Per germline, CDR1 SGHRS and CDR2 YFSETQ. V lost 4 bases to trimming and J lost 4 bases; unmatched junction nucleotides: 8. CDR3 bases: TGCGCCAGCAGCCTAACAGGGGGCGTCGGCACTGAAGCTTTCTTT. Encoded protein: CASSLTGGVGTEAFF.

The sample holds a few counts of this clonotype. The CDR3 protein is CAARSGQGADSPLHF. The CDR3 nucleotides read TGTGCCGCCCGCAGTGGACAGGGGGCTGATTCACCCCTCCACTTT. This chain connects TRBV19 to TRBJ1-6; TRBD1 agrees at 11 bases. The CDR3 runs 15 residues. Looked up from germline, CDR1 is LNHDA and CDR2 is SQIVND (reference sequence). V dropped 11 bases and J dropped 8; count of bases not matched to a gene: 11.